This note documents a single T cell receptor (beta chain) sequence. Its antigen is undetermined. The sample is drawn from a study of T cell responses to AZD1222 COVID-19 vaccine. The study's findings and limits: Spike-specific TCR breadth rose after two AZD1222 doses, and depth rose as well. With dominance at 160-218 and 743-854, vaccine-associated CD4 TCRs spanned spike. Among spike-specific TCRs, nearly half reportedly target unmutated variant regions.

Assay: immunoSEQ multiplex PCR; the TCRdb copy retains only in-frame clones and omits some. The sample records 130,000 to 150,000 clones, over 85% being singletons. V lost 1 base to trimming and J lost 7 bases, with 5 bases between them. Germline CDR1 reads LNHDA; CDR2 reads SQIVND (reference sequence). The CDR3 is 13 residues long. V and J are TRBV19 and TRBJ1-6; D remains ambiguous. The receptor comes from an adult who received the AZD1222 COVID-19 vaccine. This specimen consisted of peripheral blood, obtained 28 days after the second AZD1222 dose. In DNA form, the CDR3 reads TGTGCCAGTAGTATAGGATTGAATTCACCCCTCCACTTT. Protein: CASSIGLNSPLHF. The whole variable domain, filled in from reference TRBV19 and TRBJ1-6, reads DGGITQSPKYLFRKEGQNVTLSCEQNLNHDAMYWYRQDPGQGLRLIYYSQIVNDFQKGDIAEGYSVSREKKESFPLTVTSAQKNPTAFYLCASSIGLNSPLHFGNGTRLTVT.